The sequence of this T cell receptor (beta chain) was determined in a study of blood T cells in healthy people across ages. Study information: Using template switching, researchers captured about one barcoded beta molecule for each two T cells. General study findings and limits: In older individuals, TCR beta diversity per million T cells was lower, falling roughly linearly with age. Versus aged donors, long-lived donors had higher diversity and more naive CD4+ cells.

Extraction of total RNA produced a minimum of 6 micrograms from each sample. Turning to this clonotype: The antigen remains unidentified.

For the second PCR, which ran for roughly 6 to 12 cycles, a sample-barcoded 5' primer and a J-beta primer mix were used. TCRdb recomputed calls from the 5' RACE reads with MiXCR, one row per CDR3 protein. The sample carries 1.5 million to 2 million distinct CDR3 sequences, approximately 40% recorded once. Germline assignment: CDR1 DFQATT and CDR2 SNEGSKA (reference sequence). Losses at the gene ends were 1 base for V and 9 bases for J; bases not matched to a gene: 3. This CDR3 comprises 12 residues. The source is a human donor in good health. This chain connects TRBV20-1 to TRBJ2-4; 7 bases map to TRBD2. The sample consisted of blood. CDR3 coding DNA: TGCAGTGCTAGAGCGGGGGGAATCATTCAGTACTTC. This translates into CSARAGGIIQYF.